The clone carrying this T cell receptor (beta chain) was found a few times. Its antigen remains unidentified. This record belongs to a study of CD8 T cells in ankylosing spondylitis. V was shortened by 6 bases and J by 8 bases, with 19 bases between the two germline ends. CDR3 length: 13 residues. Germline V gene sequence: CDR1 DFQATT, CDR2 SNEGSKA (reference sequence). TCRdb passed the 5' RACE reads through MiXCR, listing each CDR3 protein once. Of 30,000 to 35,000 distinct CDR3 sequences in the sample, 30% were seen once. Regarding the study as a whole: Among TCR beta sequences, a motif of under ten highly homologous variants appeared characteristic of ankylosing spondylitis blood.

The specimen sequenced was synovial fluid, either unsorted or a sorted T cell fraction (not recorded which). The rearrangement uses TRBV20-1 and TRBJ1-2, with D hard to call. The origin of this receptor is a male donor with ankylosing spondylitis. The CDR3 nucleotides read TGCAGTGCAAATAATAGGGAGTCTCGCGGCTACACCTTC. This codes for CSANNRESRGYTF.